The sequence of this T cell receptor beta chain was determined in a study of read filtering for tumor transcriptome and immune sequencing. For the study at large: The cohort had over 16 men and about 15 women aged about 45 to 90, mean roughly 70 years. After DNase treatment, RNA was made into whole-transcriptome libraries.

Losses at the gene ends were 5 bases for V and 5 bases for J; bases not matched to a gene: 6. CDR1 and CDR2 (germline): SGHAT, FQDESV (reference sequence). CDR3 size: 13 residues. This library used around 400 ng RNA and molecular barcoded adaptors spanning alpha/delta and beta/gamma chains. Each CDR3 protein is one row after TCRdb ran MiXCR on the reads. Here the sample spans 75,000 to 95,000 distinct CDR3 sequences, 20% to 25% being singletons. The rearrangement links TRBV11-1 to TRBJ2-7; TRBD1 aligns across 7 bases. The receptor was derived from a donor at least 40 years old with multiple myeloma. The source material was a population of CD138-negative cells sorted from bone marrow. The CDR3 DNA sequence: TGTGCCAGCAGCGTCAGGGGGATTAACGAGCAGTACTTC. This translates into CASSVRGINEQYF.